These 14 T cell receptor beta chains share one sample of origin, sequenced in a study of blood T cell repertoires in COVID-19. Produced via immunoSEQ multiplex PCR; TCRdb's table is partial and in-frame only. The sample consists of about 140,000 clones, approximately 82% of them appearing once. Sequencing used peripheral blood. These receptor sequences come from a man aged 60-69 years with active or convalescent COVID-19.

The chain recombines TRBV20-1 with TRBJ1-2; a possible D gene is TRBD1 (5 bases). The CDR3 sequence is 14 residues long. Germline V gene sequence: CDR1 DFQATT, CDR2 SNEGSKA (reference sequence). V lost 3 bases to trimming and J lost 4 bases, with 15 bases between them. As DNA, the CDR3 is TGCAGTGCTAGTGGTATGAGTCAGGGCTATGGCTACACCTTC. Translation: CSASGMSQGYGYTF.

The chain combines TRBV7-2 with TRBJ2-4; D not certain. The CDR3 loop spans 15 amino acids. The ends were cut back, 5 bases at V and 4 bases at J, with 15 bases in the middle. The germline V gene encodes CDR1 SGHTA and CDR2 FQGNSA. CDR3 region: CASSTSSGPKNIQYF. CDR3 nucleotides: TGTGCCAGCAGCACAAGTAGTGGGCCGAAAAACATTCAGTACTTC.

V gene TRBV19 combines with J gene TRBJ2-5, with 12 bases fitting TRBD2. The CDR3 totals 14 residues. In germline, CDR1 is LNHDA, CDR2 SQIVND (reference sequence). Trimming cost V 6 bases and J 5 bases; bases outside gene matches: 4. The CDR3 DNA follows: TGTGCCAGTAGCGGACTAGCGGGGAGGGAGACCCAGTACTTC. It is translated as CASSGLAGRETQYF.

The CDR3 is CASFTWANTEAFF. CDR3 sequence (DNA): TGTGCCAGCTTCACGTGGGCGAACACTGAAGCTTTCTTT. The V and J genes are TRBV18 and TRBJ1-1; D call uncertain. The germline V gene encodes CDR1 KGHSH and CDR2 LQKENI. The V end was cut by 7 bases, the J end by 1 base, with 10 bases between. The CDR3 length is 13 residues. Combining the CDR3 with reference TRBV18 and TRBJ1-1 gives the whole variable domain NAGVMQNPRHLVRRRGQEARLRCSPMKGHSHVYWYRQLPEEGLKFMVYLQKENIIDESGMPKERFSAEFPKEGPSILRIQQVVRGDSAAYFCASFTWANTEAFFGQGTRLTVV.

The V gene is TRBV3-1 (or the pseudogene TRBV3-2), the J gene TRBJ1-2, with D possibly TRBD1 on 5 matching bases. The germline V gene has CDR1 LGHDT and CDR2 YNNKEL (reference sequence). The CDR3 covers 13 residues. Trimming stripped 0 bases from V and 7 bases from J, with 9 bases between. In nucleotides, the CDR3 is TGTGCCAGCAGCCAAGATTCAGGGCCTGGCTACACCTTC. Translating gives CASSQDSGPGYTF.

This chain uses TRBV7-2 with TRBJ1-2, with D uncertain. The V gene's germline CDR1 is SGHTA and CDR2 FQGNSA. The V end was cut by 0 bases, the J end by 5 bases, with 7 bases between. The CDR3 sequence is 13 residues long. For the CDR3, the DNA is TGTGCCAGCAGCTTAGCCTGGGAGTATGGCTACACCTTC. Its translation: CASSLAWEYGYTF.

The J gene is TRBJ1-1, the V gene TRBV10-3, with TRBD1 matching over 10 bases. The trim removed 3 bases at V and 1 base at J, leaving 2 bases unmatched. CDR1 and CDR2 from the germline V gene are ENHRY and SYGVKD. The CDR3 is made up of 15 amino acids. The CDR3 loop reads CAISDRDRGNTEAFF. CDR3 nucleotides: TGTGCCATCAGTGACCGGGACAGGGGGAACACTGAAGCTTTCTTT.

This rearrangement joins TRBV6-2 or TRBV6-3 to TRBJ2-5, with D unclear. Per germline, CDR1 MNHEY and CDR2 SVGEGT. Trimming stripped 2 bases from V and 3 bases from J, with 4 bases between. CDR3 length equals 12 residues. CDR3 DNA sequence: TGTGCCAGCAGTTACATAGAAGAGACCCAGTACTTC. Residues: CASSYIEETQYF.

The chain carries TRBV6-1 and TRBJ1-4; D remains unclear. V lost 6 bases, J lost 8 bases, and 13 bases lay in between. CDR1 and CDR2 from the germline V gene are MNHNS and SASEGT. CDR3 length: 13 amino acids. The CDR3 here is CASRVGSGEKLFF. The CDR3 DNA follows: TGTGCCAGCAGGGTAGGGAGTGGGGAAAAACTGTTTTTT.

In nucleotides, the CDR3 is TGTGCCAGCAGCCATCGGACAGGGCTACCTAAAGCTAACTATGGCTACACCTTC. It specifies CASSHRTGLPKANYGYTF. The genes are TRBV3-1 (or the pseudogene TRBV3-2) and TRBJ1-2, with TRBD1 identical over 8 bases. Unmatched junction bases numbered 12, after V lost 3 bases and J lost 0 bases. CDR1 is LGHDT, CDR2 YNNKEL, per germline (reference sequence). The CDR3 covers 18 residues.

The chain employs TRBV11-3 and TRBJ1-2, with D uncertain. The CDR3 has 17 amino acids. V lost 1 base, J lost 7 bases, and 22 bases lay in between. In germline, CDR1 is SGHNT, CDR2 YENEEA. The CDR3 loop reads CASSLGTWADPTGGYTF. As DNA, the CDR3 is TGTGCCAGCAGCTTAGGGACTTGGGCAGATCCAACGGGTGGCTACACCTTC.

This chain uses TRBV6-1 with TRBJ1-1; D possibly corresponds to TRBD1 (5 bases). Deletions cut 4 bases from V and 1 base from J, with 19 bases between. From germline, CDR1 is MNHNS and CDR2 SASEGT. The length of the CDR3 is 17 residues. DNA for the CDR3: TGTGCCAGCAGTGCGTATGTGGGGCAATACGCGAACACTGAAGCTTTCTTT. It yields the protein CASSAYVGQYANTEAFF.

The count of this clone is one. V and J are TRBV4-3 and TRBJ1-3, with TRBD1 matching over 10 bases. CDR1 is LGHNA, CDR2 YSLEER, per germline. Unmatched junction bases numbered 8, after V lost 2 bases and J lost 7 bases. This CDR3 contains 16 residues. DNA of the CDR3: TGCGCCAGCAGCCAAAACCGGGACAGGGGAACCAACACCATATATTTT. This sequence encodes CASSQNRDRGTNTIYF.

V usage is TRBV27 and J usage is TRBJ1-3, with D unclear. The length of the CDR3 is 13 residues. Germline-derived CDR1 and CDR2 are MNHEY and SMNVEV (reference sequence). V shed 5 bases and J shed 0 bases, with 5 bases lying between them. In nucleotides, the CDR3 is TGTGCCAGCAGTACAAACTCTGGAAACACCATATATTTT. Translating it yields CASSTNSGNTIYF.